This T cell receptor beta chain comes out of a study of blood T cells in healthy people across ages. Study information: Template switching retrieved approximately one barcoded beta molecule for each two T cells.

This clonotype occurred many times. Germline V gene lookup returns CDR1 SGHTA and CDR2 FQGNSA. This CDR3 region has 14 residues. Trimming removed 5 bases from V and 5 bases from J; junction bases left unmatched: 5. PCR was performed a second time for about 7 to 11 cycles using a sample-barcoded 5' primer and a J-beta primer mix. TCRdb reanalysed the 5' RACE reads using MiXCR and keeps one entry per CDR3 protein. The sample consists of over 1.5 million distinct CDR3 sequences, just under 50% of them appearing once. This clonotype was obtained from a woman between 40 and 50 years old in good health. The chain recombines TRBV7-2 with TRBJ2-5; 10 bases agree with TRBD2. Sequenced: blood. CDR3 in amino acids: CASSTSGVMETQYF. In DNA form, the CDR3 reads TGTGCCAGCAGCACTAGCGGGGTTATGGAGACCCAGTACTTC.